This T cell receptor (beta chain) was identified in a study of T cell responses to AZD1222 COVID-19 vaccine. Overall study results and limits: Baseline antibody screening turned up just six or seven seropositive AZD1222 recipients. Donors in the cohort were predominantly white British and more often female, and clonal diversity was possibly underestimated.

In regard to this clone: The antigen is unknown.

Second-dose intervals near 4 or 12 weeks were combined. Data came from immunoSEQ multiplex PCR; TCRdb stores just in-frame clones and leaves some out. The table has about 140,000 clones, 90% to 95% seen once. The V and J ends lost 1 base and 6 bases, in that order; junction bases with no gene match: 7. The CDR3 loop spans 15 amino acids. Germline V CDR1 and CDR2: SQVTM, ANQGSEA. Sequenced here: peripheral blood, sampled 28 days after the second AZD1222 dose. The chain carries TRBV29-1 and TRBJ2-3; 10 bases match TRBD2. The receptor's source is an adult who received the AZD1222 COVID-19 vaccine. The CDR3 coding sequence is TGCAGCGTTGAAGGGCTAGCGGGGGCGGGGGATACGCAGTATTTT. This sequence encodes CSVEGLAGAGDTQYF.